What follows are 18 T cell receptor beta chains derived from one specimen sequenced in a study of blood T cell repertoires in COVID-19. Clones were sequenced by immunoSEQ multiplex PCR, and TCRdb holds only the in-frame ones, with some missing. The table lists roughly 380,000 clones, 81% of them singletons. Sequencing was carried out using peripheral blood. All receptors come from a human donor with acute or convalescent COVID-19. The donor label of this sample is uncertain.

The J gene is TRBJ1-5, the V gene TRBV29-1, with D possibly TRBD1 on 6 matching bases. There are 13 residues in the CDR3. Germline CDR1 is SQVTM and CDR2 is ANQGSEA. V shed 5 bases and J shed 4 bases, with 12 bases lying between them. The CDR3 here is CSVQGGGNQPQHF. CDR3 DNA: TGCAGCGTTCAAGGGGGGGGGAATCAGCCCCAGCATTTT.

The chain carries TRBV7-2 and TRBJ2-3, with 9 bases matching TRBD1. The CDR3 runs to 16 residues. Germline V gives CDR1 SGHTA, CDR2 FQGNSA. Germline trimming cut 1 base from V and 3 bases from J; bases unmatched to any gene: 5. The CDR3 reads CASSLGGTGITDTQYF. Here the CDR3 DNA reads TGTGCCAGCAGCTTAGGGGGGACAGGGATAACAGATACGCAGTATTTT.

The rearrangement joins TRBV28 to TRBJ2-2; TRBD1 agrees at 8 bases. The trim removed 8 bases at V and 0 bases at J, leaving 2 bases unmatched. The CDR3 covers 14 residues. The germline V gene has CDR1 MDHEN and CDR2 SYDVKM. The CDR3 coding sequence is TGTGCCAGCCGGACAGGGCCGAACACCGGGGAGCTGTTTTTT. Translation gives CASRTGPNTGELFF.

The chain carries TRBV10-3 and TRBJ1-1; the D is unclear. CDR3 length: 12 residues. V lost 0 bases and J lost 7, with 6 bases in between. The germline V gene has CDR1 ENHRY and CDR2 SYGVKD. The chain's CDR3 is CAISESPSEAFF. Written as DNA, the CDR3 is TGTGCCATCAGTGAGTCCCCCAGTGAAGCTTTCTTT.

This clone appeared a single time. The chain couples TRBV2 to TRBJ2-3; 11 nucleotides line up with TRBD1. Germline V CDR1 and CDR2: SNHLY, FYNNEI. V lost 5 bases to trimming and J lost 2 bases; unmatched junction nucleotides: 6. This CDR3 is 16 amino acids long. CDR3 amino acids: CASSRGQGGFTDTQYF. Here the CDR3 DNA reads TGTGCCAGCAGTAGGGGACAGGGGGGCTTCACAGATACGCAGTATTTT.

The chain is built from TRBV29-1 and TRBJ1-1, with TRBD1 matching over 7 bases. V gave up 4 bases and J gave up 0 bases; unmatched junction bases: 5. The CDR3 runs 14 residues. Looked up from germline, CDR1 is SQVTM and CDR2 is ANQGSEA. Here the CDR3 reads CSVASGTVNTEAFF. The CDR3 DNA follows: TGCAGCGTTGCTTCCGGGACAGTGAACACTGAAGCTTTCTTT.

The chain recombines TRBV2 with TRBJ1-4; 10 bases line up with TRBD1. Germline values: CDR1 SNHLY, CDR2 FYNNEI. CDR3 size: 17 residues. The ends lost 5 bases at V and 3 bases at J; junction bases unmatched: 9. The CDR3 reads CASSTPGQGLSNEKLFF. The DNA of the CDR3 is TGTGCCAGCAGTACTCCGGGACAGGGGTTGTCTAATGAAAAACTGTTTTTT.

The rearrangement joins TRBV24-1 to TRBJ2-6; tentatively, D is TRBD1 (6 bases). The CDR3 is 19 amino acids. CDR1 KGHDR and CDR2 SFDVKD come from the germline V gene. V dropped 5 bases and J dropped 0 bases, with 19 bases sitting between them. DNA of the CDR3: TGTGCCACCAGTGGACCACTGACAACAGGGACCTCTGGGGCCAACGTCCTGACTTTC. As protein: CATSGPLTTGTSGANVLTF.

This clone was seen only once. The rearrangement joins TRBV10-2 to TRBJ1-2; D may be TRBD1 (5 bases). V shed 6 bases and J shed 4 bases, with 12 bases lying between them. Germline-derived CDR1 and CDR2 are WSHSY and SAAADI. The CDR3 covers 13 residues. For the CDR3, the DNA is TGCGCCAGCAGCCTAGACAGCCCCTATGGCTACACCTTC. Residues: CASSLDSPYGYTF.

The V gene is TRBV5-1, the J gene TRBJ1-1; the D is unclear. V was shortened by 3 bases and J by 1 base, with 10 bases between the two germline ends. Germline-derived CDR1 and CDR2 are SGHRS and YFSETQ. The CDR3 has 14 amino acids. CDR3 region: CASSSLRRNTEAFF. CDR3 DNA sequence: TGCGCCAGCAGCTCCCTCAGGCGGAACACTGAAGCTTTCTTT.

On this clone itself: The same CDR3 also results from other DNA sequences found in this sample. The CDR3 DNA reads TGTGCCACCAGCAGAGATCGCCAGGGACACTACAATGAGCAGTTCTTC. Its protein product is CATSRDRQGHYNEQFF. This chain connects TRBV15 to TRBJ2-1; a possible D gene is TRBD1 (6 bases). The V and J ends lost 0 bases and 3 bases respectively, with 12 bases between them. This CDR3 has 16 amino acids. Germline V CDR1 and CDR2: LNHNV, YYDKDF (reference sequence). Full variable domain (rest looked up from reference TRBV15 and TRBJ2-1): DAMVIQNPRYQVTQFGKPVTLSCSQTLNHNVMYWYQQKSSQAPKLLFHYYDKDFNNEADTPDNFQSRRPNTSFCFLDIRSPGLGDTAMYLCATSRDRQGHYNEQFFGPGTRLTVL.

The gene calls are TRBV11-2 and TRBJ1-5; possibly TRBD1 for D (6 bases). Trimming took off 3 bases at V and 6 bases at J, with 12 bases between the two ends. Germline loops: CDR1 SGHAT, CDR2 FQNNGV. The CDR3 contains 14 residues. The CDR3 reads CASSFEQGGQPQHF. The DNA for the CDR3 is TGTGCCAGCAGCTTCGAACAGGGTGGTCAGCCCCAGCATTTT.

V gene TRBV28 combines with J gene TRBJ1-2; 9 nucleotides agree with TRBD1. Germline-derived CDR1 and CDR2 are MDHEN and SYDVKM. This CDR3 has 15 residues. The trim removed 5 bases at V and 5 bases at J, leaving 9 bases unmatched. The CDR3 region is CASSAGTGIMYGYTF. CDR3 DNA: TGTGCCAGCAGTGCAGGGACAGGGATAATGTATGGCTACACCTTC.

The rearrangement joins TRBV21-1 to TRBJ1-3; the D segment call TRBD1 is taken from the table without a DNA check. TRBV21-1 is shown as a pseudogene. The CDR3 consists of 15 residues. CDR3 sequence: CASSKEQGTGNTIYF. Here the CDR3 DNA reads TGTGCCAGCAGCAAAGAACAGGGGACTGGAAACACCATATATTTT.

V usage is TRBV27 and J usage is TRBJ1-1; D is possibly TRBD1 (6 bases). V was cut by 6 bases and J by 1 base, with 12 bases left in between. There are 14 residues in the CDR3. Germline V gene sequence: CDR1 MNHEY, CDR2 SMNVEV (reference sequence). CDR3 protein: CASSTGPRNTEAFF. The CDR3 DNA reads TGTGCCAGCAGCACAGGGCCCAGGAACACTGAAGCTTTCTTT.

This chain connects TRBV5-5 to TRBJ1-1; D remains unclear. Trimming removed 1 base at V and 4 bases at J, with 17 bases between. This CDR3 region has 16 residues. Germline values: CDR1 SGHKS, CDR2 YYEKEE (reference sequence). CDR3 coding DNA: TGTGCCAGCAGCTTGCTTTCGACCGCGGGTGGCACTGAAGCTTTCTTT. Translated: CASSLLSTAGGTEAFF.

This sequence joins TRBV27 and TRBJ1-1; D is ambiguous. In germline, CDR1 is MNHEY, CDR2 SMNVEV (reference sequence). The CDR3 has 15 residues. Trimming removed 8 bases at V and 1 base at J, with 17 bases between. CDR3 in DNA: TGTGCCAGCGGGAGAGACGGAAGACCGAACACTGAAGCTTTCTTT. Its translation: CASGRDGRPNTEAFF.

CDR3 amino acids: CASSRVGTAFNYGYTF. CDR3 DNA sequence: TGTGCCAGCAGCCGAGTGGGGACAGCCTTTAACTATGGCTACACCTTC. The chain uses TRBV3-1 (or the pseudogene TRBV3-2) and TRBJ1-2; 7 nucleotides agree with TRBD1. Germline CDR1 and CDR2: LGHDT and YNNKEL (reference sequence). This CDR3 has 16 amino acids. Trimming removed 4 bases from V and 1 base from J; junction bases left unmatched: 9.